These T cell receptor beta chains were read from a single sample in a study of CD8+ T cells in alopecia areata. Libraries were prepared by immunoSEQ multiplex PCR; TCRdb keeps only in-frame clonotypes and omits some of them. The sample carries about 180,000 clones, around 49% recorded once. The sequences come from CD8+ T cells sorted from blood, collected between weeks 51 and 54, from a patient treated with tofacitinib. The receptor set was obtained from a human donor with alopecia areata. Both conserved end residues are part of each CDR3. Fields, in order: V gene, clone size, J gene, D gene, CDR3 DNA, CDR3 protein. The D gene is left open where the match is weak. Some rows have no size entry. The others give once, few or many, or a class for an expanded clone.

TRBV6-6,-,TRBJ2-7,TRBD1,TGTGCCAGCAGTTCCCCCGGGACAGGGGTTGAGCAGTACTTC,CASSSPGTGVEQYF
TRBV5-4,-,TRBJ1-6,TRBD1,TGTGCCAGCAGCTCGGGACAGGCGGGGGCCCTCCACTTT,CASSSGQAGALHF
TRBV18,-,TRBJ2-1,-,TGTGCCAGCTCTAGTACCAGGGCAGATAATGAGCAGTTCTTC,CASSSTRADNEQFF
TRBV10-3,few,TRBJ2-3,-,TGTGCCATCAGTGAGTCAGTGAAGGGAGATACGCAGTATTTT,CAISESVKGDTQYF
TRBV18,-,TRBJ2-7,-,TGTGCCAGCTCGGGGGACCAGGACAACTCCTACGAGCAGTACTTC,CASSGDQDNSYEQYF
TRBV5-6,-,TRBJ1-6,-,TGTGCCAGCAGCTTGGGTGGGGCGACCCCCCTCCACTTT,CASSLGGATPLHF
TRBV19,-,TRBJ2-7,-,TGTGCCAGTAGTCCGGGCCTCTACGAGCAGTACTTC,CASSPGLYEQYF
TRBV4-3,-,TRBJ2-7,TRBD1,TGCGCCAGCAGCGCCGGGACAGGGTTTGACTACGAGCAGTACTTC,CASSAGTGFDYEQYF
TRBV5-1,-,TRBJ2-7,-,TGCGCCAGCAGCTGGCCCAGGCAGGGGAGCTCCTACGAGCAGTACTTC,CASSWPRQGSSYEQYF
TRBV6-5,-,TRBJ1-2,-,TGTGCCAGCCTCTCCCTTAACTATGGCTACACCTTC,CASLSLNYGYTF
TRBV4-1,-,TRBJ1-2,-,TGCGCCAGCAGCCAAGAACCCCCCCAAGGCTACTATGGCTACACCTTC,CASSQEPPQGYYGYTF
TRBV19,few,TRBJ2-7,TRBD1,TGTGCCAGTAGTATTGAGCGGACAGGGCACTACGAGCAGTACTTC,CASSIERTGHYEQYF
TRBV29-1,-,TRBJ1-3,-,TGCAGCGTTTCGGGGGAATTCTCTGGAAACACCATATATTTT,CSVSGEFSGNTIYF
TRBV4-3,-,TRBJ2-1,TRBD1,TGCGCCAGCAGCCAGACAGGGGGCGACGCGGGTGAGCAGTTCTTC,CASSQTGGDAGEQFF
TRBV11-2,-,TRBJ2-3,TRBD2,TGTGCCAGCAGCCCCAGCCCGCTAGCGGGGGGTCTTACAGATACGCAGTATTTT,CASSPSPLAGGLTDTQYF
TRBV6-1,-,TRBJ2-5,TRBD1,TGTGCCAGCAGTGCCGGGGACAGCCTTCAAGAGACCCAGTACTTC,CASSAGDSLQETQYF
TRBV15,-,TRBJ1-5,TRBD1,TGTGCCACCAACCCGGACAGGGCAGGGGATCAGCCCCAGCATTTT,CATNPDRAGDQPQHF
TRBV7-2,few,TRBJ1-3,-,TGTGCCAGCAGTCCGATACTCTCTGGAAACACCATATATTTT,CASSPILSGNTIYF
TRBV30,-,TRBJ2-5,-,TGTGCCTGGAGTGTACTGGGCCCGCAGCAAGAGACCCAGTACTTC,CAWSVLGPQQETQYF
TRBV4-3,-,TRBJ2-5,TRBD1,TGCGCCAGCAGCCAAACAGGGGCCGCCACGGGAGAGACCCAGTACTTC,CASSQTGAATGETQYF
TRBV30,-,TRBJ2-1,-,TGTGCCTGGAGTGCCCCCGGTGAGCAGTTCTTC,CAWSAPGEQFF
TRBV7-9,few,TRBJ1-1,-,TGTGCCAGCAGCTTACCCCTGACAGGACGGACTGAAGCTTTCTTT,CASSLPLTGRTEAFF
TRBV4-3,few,TRBJ2-5,TRBD2,TGCGCCAGCAGCCAAGATCGGATAGCGGGGGGGGAGACCCAGTACTTC,CASSQDRIAGGETQYF
TRBV30,-,TRBJ2-3,TRBD1,TGTGCCTGGTCGGACGGGACAGTTCCGAGGTGGGATACGCAGTATTTT,CAWSDGTVPRWDTQYF
TRBV7-9,-,TRBJ2-1,-,TGTGCCAGCTGGGGGCAGTCTACGAGCTCCTACAATGAGCAGTTCTTC,CASWGQSTSSYNEQFF
TRBV2,once,TRBJ1-5,-,TGTGCCAGCAGTGGCGGTAATCAGCCCCAGCATTTT,CASSGGNQPQHF
TRBV27,-,TRBJ1-1,-,TGTGCCAGCAGTCCAACAATGAACACTGAAGCTTTCTTT,CASSPTMNTEAFF
TRBV5-4,-,TRBJ2-3,TRBD2,TGTGCCAGCAGCTCGACGACTAGCTGGGACACAGATACGCAGTATTTT,CASSSTTSWDTDTQYF
TRBV29-1,-,TRBJ2-1,-,TGCAGCGTTGATGGCAGTTGGGGTACCTACAATGAGCAGTTCTTC,CSVDGSWGTYNEQFF
TRBV2,-,TRBJ2-3,TRBD1,TGTGCCAGCGCCGATGGACAGGGGTCAACGCAGTATTTT,CASADGQGSTQYF
TRBV29-1,few,TRBJ1-1,-,TGCAGCGTTAACAGGGTGGGATTCACTGAAGCTTTCTTT,CSVNRVGFTEAFF
TRBV7-9,-,TRBJ2-7,TRBD1,TGTGCCACCACAACCGGGACAGCGACTTTCTACGAGCAGTCCTTC,CATTTGTATFYEQSF
TRBV30,-,TRBJ1-4,-,TGTGCCTGCGGTGGCCGACCAACTAATGAAAAACTGTTTTTT,CACGGRPTNEKLFF
TRBV30,-,TRBJ2-1,-,TGTGCCTGGAGTGTGTCTGGGGGAGATGAGCAGTTCTTC,CAWSVSGGDEQFF
TRBV7-6,-,TRBJ2-1,-,TGTGCCAGCAGCTTAGAGTGGCTGCAAGAGCAGTTCTTC,CASSLEWLQEQFF
TRBV10-3,-,TRBJ1-2,-,TGTGCCATCAGGGTAACAGGTTTTGGCTACACCTTC,CAIRVTGFGYTF
TRBV29-1,-,TRBJ1-1,TRBD1,TGCGGCGCGGGACAGGACCACACTGAAGCTTTCTTT,CGAGQDHTEAFF
TRBV29-1,-,TRBJ1-4,TRBD1,TGCAGCGTTTGGGACAGGGCAACTAATGAAAAACTGTTTTTT,CSVWDRATNEKLFF
TRBV29-1,few,TRBJ2-3,TRBD2,TGCAGCGTTCGCGGGGGGCGCACAGATACGCAGTATTTT,CSVRGGRTDTQYF
TRBV10-3,-,TRBJ1-6,-,TGTGCCATCGGCGGGGTCGAGGGTTCACCCCTCCACTTT,CAIGGVEGSPLHF
TRBV30,-,TRBJ2-5,-,TGTGCCTGGAGTGTACTAAGTAGAGCGGTTAAGTACTTC,CAWSVLSRAVKYF
TRBV9,-,TRBJ2-5,-,TGTGCCAGCAGCGTAGGGGGGAGCGGAGAGACCCAGTACTTC,CASSVGGSGETQYF
TRBV5-6,-,TRBJ2-7,TRBD1,TGTGCCAGCACCCCAGTCAGGGGGCTGAACGAGCAGTACTTC,CASTPVRGLNEQYF
TRBV9,-,TRBJ2-5,-,TGTGCCAGCAGCGTATCTCCACTAGCAGAAGAGACCCAGTACTTC,CASSVSPLAEETQYF
TRBV5-1,-,TRBJ2-7,-,TGCGCCAGCAGCGCTGGAGGGGAATTCTACGAGCAGTACTTC,CASSAGGEFYEQYF
TRBV2,-,TRBJ1-6,-,TGTGCCAGCAGTGAGGGAACCTGGGGCTCCTATAATTCACCCCTCCACTTT,CASSEGTWGSYNSPLHF
TRBV2,-,TRBJ2-1,-,TGTGCCAGCAGTGAAGCCGGCAGGGGATACAATGAGCAGTTCTTC,CASSEAGRGYNEQFF
TRBV6-5,few,TRBJ2-5,-,TGTGCCAGCAGCCCTACGGCCAACCAAGAGACCCAGTACTTC,CASSPTANQETQYF
TRBV27,-,TRBJ1-2,-,TGTGCCAGCAGTTTTAACCTGAACTATGGCTACACCTTC,CASSFNLNYGYTF
TRBV9,-,TRBJ2-5,-,TGTGCCAGCAGCGTAGCGGGGTCTTCACTAGAGACCCAGTACTTC,CASSVAGSSLETQYF
TRBV5-6,few,TRBJ2-7,-,TGTGCCAGCAGCCTTGGGCAGATCTACGAGCAGTACTTC,CASSLGQIYEQYF
TRBV7-2,-,TRBJ2-6,-,TGTGCCAGCAGCGACGGTGCAGGGGCAGCTGGGGCCAACGTCCTGACTTTC,CASSDGAGAAGANVLTF
TRBV9,few,TRBJ1-6,-,TGTGCCAGCAGCGTACTAAACGACTCACCCCTCCACTTT,CASSVLNDSPLHF
TRBV30,-,TRBJ1-2,-,TGTGCCTGGATTGGGACCTATGGCTACACCTTC,CAWIGTYGYTF